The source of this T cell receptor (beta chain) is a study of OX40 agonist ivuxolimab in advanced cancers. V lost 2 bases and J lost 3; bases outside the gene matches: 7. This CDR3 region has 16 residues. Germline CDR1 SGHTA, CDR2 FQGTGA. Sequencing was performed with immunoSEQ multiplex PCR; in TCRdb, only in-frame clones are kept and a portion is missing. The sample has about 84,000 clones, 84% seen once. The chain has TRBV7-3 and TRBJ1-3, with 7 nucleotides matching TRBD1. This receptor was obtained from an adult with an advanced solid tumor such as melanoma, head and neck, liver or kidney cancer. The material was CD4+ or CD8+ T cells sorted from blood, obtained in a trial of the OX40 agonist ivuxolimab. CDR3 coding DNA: TGTGCCAGCAGCTTAGCAGGCAGGGGGAATGGAAACACCATATATTTT. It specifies CASSLAGRGNGNTIYF.